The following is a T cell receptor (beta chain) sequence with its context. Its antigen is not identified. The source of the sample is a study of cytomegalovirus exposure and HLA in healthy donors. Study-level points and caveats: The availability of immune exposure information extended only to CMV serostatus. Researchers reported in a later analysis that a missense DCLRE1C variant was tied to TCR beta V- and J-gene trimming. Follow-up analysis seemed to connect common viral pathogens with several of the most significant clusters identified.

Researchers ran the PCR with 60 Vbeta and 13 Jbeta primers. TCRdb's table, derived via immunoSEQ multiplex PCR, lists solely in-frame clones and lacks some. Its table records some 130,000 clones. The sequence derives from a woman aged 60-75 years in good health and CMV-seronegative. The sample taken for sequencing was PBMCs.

In DNA form, the CDR3 reads TGCGCCAGCAGCCTAGGACTAGCGGGGAATGAGCAGTTCTTC. This translates into CASSLGLAGNEQFF. The V and J genes are TRBV5-1 and TRBJ2-1; TRBD2 matches 12 bases. CDR1 SGHRS and CDR2 YFSETQ come from the germline V gene. The CDR3 covers 14 residues. V dropped 4 bases and J dropped 7; count of bases not matched to a gene: 3.